This is a list of T cell receptor beta chains from one sample in a study of OX40 agonist ivuxolimab in advanced cancers. Sequenced by immunoSEQ multiplex PCR; TCRdb stores in-frame clones only, minus some. The data hold 60,000 to 65,000 clones, with approximately 81% observed a single time. Sample: CD4+ or CD8+ T cells sorted from blood, taken in a trial of the OX40 agonist ivuxolimab. These receptors were collected from an adult with an advanced solid tumor such as melanoma, head and neck, liver or kidney cancer. The CDR3 runs from the conserved cysteine through the conserved F or W. The D gene is left open where the match is weak. Not all rows give a size; the values are once, few, many and, for expanded clones, a class.

.	.	TRBV19	TRBJ2-7	16	CASSSRRGTEDYEQYF	TGTGCCAGTAGTAGCCGGCGGGGGACAGAAGACTACGAGCAGTACTTC
.	.	TRBV5-6	TRBJ2-7	16	CASSPGGDRATYEQYF	TGTGCCAGCAGCCCGGGGGGGGACAGGGCTACCTACGAGCAGTACTTC
.	TRBD1	TRBV28	TRBJ1-5	16	CASREDGQGRDQPQHF	TGTGCCAGCAGGGAGGATGGACAGGGGAGGGATCAGCCCCAGCATTTT
.	.	TRBV18	TRBJ2-5	15	CASSPSQTDQETQYF	TGTGCCAGCTCACCATCCCAGACAGACCAAGAGACCCAGTACTTC
.	TRBD1	TRBV10-1	TRBJ2-2	13	CASSPGTGSRLFF	TGCGCCAGCTCCCCCGGGACAGGATCTCGGCTGTTTTTT
.	.	TRBV18	TRBJ1-1	15	CASSLGRALNTEAFF	TGTGCCAGCTCACTAGGACGGGCCTTGAACACTGAAGCTTTCTTT
.	.	TRBV5-4	TRBJ2-3	13	CASSLPGTDTQYF	TGTGCCAGCAGCTTACCAGGCACAGATACGCAGTATTTT
.	.	TRBV2	TRBJ1-5	15	CASISGRGSNQPQHF	TGTGCCAGCATCTCCGGCAGGGGCAGCAATCAGCCCCAGCATTTT
.	.	TRBV6-1	TRBJ1-2	9	CASRVRYTF	TGTGCCAGCAGGGTCCGCTACACCTTC
.	TRBD1	TRBV19	TRBJ1-5	15	CASSITGEASQPQHF	TGTGCCAGTAGTATAACAGGGGAGGCGTCCCAGCCCCAGCATTTT
.	.	TRBV25-1	TRBJ1-5	14	CASSDVGGNQPQHF	TGTGCCAGCAGTGACGTGGGGGGCAATCAGCCCCAGCATTTT
.	.	TRBV19	TRBJ2-7	12	CASSIRLGMQYF	TGTGCCAGTAGTATTCGTTTGGGGATGCAGTACTTC
.	.	TRBV7-2	TRBJ2-7	15	CASSLVGRFSYEQYF	TGTGCCAGCAGCTTAGTTGGGCGGTTCTCCTACGAGCAGTACTTC
once	.	TRBV29-1	TRBJ2-3	10	CSVEGDTQYF	TGCAGCGTTGAAGGGGATACGCAGTATTTT
.	TRBD1	TRBV7-3	TRBJ2-3	15	CASSSGQYSTDTQYF	TGTGCCAGCAGCTCGGGACAGTACTCCACAGATACGCAGTATTTT
once	.	TRBV25-1	TRBJ1-2	15	CASSRPGAQDDGYTF	TGTGCCAGCAGTCGACCGGGGGCGCAAGACGATGGCTACACCTTC
.	TRBD2	TRBV19	TRBJ2-3	16	CASSTTSGPSTDTQYF	TGTGCCAGTAGTACGACTAGCGGCCCTAGCACAGATACGCAGTATTTT